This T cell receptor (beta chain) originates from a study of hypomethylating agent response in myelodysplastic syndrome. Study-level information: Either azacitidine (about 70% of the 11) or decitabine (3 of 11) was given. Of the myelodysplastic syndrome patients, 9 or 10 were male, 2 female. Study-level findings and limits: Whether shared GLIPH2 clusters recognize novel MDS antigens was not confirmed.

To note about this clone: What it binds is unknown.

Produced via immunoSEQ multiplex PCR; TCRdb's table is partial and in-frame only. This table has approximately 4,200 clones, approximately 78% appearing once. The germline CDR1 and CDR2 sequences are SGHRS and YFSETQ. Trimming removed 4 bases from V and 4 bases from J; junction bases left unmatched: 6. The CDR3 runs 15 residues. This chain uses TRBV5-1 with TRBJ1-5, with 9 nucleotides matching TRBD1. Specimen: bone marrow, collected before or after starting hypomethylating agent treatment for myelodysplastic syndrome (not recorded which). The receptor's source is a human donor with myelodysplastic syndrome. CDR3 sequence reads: CASSGGTGSNQPQHF. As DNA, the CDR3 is TGCGCCAGCAGCGGAGGGACAGGGTCGAATCAGCCCCAGCATTTT.